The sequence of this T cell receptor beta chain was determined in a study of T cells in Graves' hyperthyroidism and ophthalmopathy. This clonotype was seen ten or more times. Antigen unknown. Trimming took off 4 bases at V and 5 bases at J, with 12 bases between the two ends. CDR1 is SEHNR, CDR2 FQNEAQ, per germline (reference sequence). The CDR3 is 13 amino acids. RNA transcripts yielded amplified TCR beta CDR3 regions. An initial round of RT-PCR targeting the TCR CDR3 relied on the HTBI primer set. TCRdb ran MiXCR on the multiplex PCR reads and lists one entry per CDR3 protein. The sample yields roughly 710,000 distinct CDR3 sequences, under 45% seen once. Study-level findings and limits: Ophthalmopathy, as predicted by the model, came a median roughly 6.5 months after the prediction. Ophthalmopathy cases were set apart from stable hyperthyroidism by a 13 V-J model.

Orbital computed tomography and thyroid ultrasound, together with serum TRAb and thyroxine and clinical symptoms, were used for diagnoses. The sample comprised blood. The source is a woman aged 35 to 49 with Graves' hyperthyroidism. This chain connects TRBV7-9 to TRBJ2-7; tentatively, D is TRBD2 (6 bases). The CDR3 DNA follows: TGTGCCAGCAGCTCTCGGACTACTAACGAGCAGTACTTC. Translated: CASSSRTTNEQYF.